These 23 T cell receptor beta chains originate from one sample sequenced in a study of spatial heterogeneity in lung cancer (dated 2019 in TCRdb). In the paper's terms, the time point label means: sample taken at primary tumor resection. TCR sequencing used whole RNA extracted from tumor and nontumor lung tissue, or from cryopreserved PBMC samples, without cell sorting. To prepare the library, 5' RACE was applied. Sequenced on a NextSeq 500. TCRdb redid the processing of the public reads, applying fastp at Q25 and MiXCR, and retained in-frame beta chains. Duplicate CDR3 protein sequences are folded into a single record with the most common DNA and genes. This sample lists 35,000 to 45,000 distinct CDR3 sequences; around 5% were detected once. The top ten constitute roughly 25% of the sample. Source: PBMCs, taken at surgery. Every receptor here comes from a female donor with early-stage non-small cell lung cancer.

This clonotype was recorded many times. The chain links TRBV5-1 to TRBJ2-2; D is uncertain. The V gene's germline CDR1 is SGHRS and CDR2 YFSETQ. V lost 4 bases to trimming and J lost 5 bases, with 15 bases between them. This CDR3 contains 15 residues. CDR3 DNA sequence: TGCGCCAGCAGCCCTCGACCTACCTCGACCGGGGAGCTGTTTTTT. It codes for CASSPRPTSTGELFF.

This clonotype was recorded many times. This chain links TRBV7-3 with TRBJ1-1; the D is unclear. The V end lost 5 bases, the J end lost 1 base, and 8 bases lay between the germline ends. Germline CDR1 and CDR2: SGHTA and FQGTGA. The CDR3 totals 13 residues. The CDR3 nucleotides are TGTGCCAGCAGCCCTTACAAGAACACTGAAGCTTTCTTT. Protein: CASSPYKNTEAFF.

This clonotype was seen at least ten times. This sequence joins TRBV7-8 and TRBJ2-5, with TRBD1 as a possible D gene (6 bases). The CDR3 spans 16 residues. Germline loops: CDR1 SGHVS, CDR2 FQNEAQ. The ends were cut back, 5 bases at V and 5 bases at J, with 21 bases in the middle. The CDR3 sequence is CASSLPGQGIRETQYF. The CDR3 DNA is TGTGCCAGCAGCCTCCCGGGGCAGGGGATTAGGGAGACCCAGTACTTC.

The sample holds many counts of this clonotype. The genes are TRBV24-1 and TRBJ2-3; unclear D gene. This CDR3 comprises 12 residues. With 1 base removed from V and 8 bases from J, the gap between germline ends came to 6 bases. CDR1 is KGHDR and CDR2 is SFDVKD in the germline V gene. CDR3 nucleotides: TGTGCCACCAGTGATTTTTTGGGTACGCAGTATTTT. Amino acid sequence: CATSDFLGTQYF.

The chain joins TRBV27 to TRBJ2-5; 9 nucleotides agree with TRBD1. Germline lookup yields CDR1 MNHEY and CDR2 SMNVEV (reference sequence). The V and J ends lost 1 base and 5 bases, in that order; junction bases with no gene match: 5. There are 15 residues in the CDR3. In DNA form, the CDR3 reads TGTGCCAGCAGTTTATTCCACAGGGGGCAGGAGACCCAGTACTTC. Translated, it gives CASSLFHRGQETQYF.

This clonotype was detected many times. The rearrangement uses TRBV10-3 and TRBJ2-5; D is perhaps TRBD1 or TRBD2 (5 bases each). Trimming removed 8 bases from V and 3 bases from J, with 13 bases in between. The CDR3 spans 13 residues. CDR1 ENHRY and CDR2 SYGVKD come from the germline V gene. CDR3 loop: CAIRDPREETQYF. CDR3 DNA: TGTGCCATCCGGGACCCCCGGGAAGAGACCCAGTACTTC.

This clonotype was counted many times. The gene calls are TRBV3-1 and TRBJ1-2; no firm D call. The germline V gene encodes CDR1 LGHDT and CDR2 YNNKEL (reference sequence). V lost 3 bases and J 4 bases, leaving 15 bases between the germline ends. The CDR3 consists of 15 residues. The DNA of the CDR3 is TGTGCCAGCAGCCATAACGTCCTAGCTCCCTATGGCTACACCTTC. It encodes CASSHNVLAPYGYTF.

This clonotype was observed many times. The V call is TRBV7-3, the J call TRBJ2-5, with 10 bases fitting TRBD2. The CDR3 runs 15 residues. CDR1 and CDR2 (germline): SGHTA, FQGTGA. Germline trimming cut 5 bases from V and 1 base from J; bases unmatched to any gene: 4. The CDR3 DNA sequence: TGTGCCAGCAGCCGTAGCGGGGGGAGCCAAGAGACCCAGTACTTC. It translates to CASSRSGGSQETQYF.

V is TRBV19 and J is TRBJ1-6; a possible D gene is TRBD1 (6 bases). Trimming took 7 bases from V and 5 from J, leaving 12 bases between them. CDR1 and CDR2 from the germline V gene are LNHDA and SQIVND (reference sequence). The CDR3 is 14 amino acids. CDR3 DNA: TGTGCCAGTACTCCTGACAGGAATAATTCACCCCTCCACTTT. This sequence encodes CASTPDRNNSPLHF.

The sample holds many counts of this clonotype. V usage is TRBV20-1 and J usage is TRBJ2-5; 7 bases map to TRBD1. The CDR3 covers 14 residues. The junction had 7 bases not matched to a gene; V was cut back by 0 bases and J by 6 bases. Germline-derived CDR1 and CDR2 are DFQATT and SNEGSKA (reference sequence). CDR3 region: CSARDYRQGQTQYF. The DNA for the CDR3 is TGCAGTGCTAGAGATTATAGACAGGGACAGACCCAGTACTTC.

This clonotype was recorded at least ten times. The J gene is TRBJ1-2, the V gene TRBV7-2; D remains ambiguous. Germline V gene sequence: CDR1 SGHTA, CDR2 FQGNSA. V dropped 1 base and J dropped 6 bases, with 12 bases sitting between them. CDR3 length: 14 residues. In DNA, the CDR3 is TGTGCCAGCAGCTTAGAGGGCAGGAGTGATGGCTACACCTTC. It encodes CASSLEGRSDGYTF.

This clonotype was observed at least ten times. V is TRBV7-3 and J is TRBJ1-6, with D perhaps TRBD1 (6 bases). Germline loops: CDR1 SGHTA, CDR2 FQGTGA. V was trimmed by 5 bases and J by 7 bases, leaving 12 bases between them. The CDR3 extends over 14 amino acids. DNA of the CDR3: TGTGCCAGCAGCGCATCTGGACAGAATTCACCCCTCCACTTT. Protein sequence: CASSASGQNSPLHF.

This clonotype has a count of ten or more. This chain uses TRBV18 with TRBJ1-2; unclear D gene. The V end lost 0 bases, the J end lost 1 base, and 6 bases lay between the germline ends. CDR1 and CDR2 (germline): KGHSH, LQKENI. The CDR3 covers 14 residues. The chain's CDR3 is CASSPPRVNYGYTF. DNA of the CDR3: TGTGCCAGCTCACCACCCCGGGTTAACTATGGCTACACCTTC.

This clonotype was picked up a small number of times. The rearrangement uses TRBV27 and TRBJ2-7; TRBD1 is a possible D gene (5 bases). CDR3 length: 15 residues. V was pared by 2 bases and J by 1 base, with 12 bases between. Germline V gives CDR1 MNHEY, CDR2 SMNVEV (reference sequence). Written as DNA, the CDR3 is TGTGCCAGCAGTTTAGGTAAAGGGGCGTCCTACGAGCAGTACTTC. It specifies CASSLGKGASYEQYF.

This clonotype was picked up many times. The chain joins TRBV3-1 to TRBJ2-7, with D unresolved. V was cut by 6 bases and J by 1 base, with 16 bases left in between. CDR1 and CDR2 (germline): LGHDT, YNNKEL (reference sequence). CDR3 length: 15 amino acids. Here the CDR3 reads CASRPTKDGSYEQYF. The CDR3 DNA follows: TGTGCCAGCAGACCAACAAAGGACGGTTCCTACGAGCAGTACTTC.

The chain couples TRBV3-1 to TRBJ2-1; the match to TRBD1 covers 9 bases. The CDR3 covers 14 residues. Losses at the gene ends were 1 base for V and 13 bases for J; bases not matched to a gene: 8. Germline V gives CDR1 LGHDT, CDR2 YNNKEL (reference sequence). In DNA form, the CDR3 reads TGTGCCAGCAGCCAAGCCTTTCCGGGACAGGGCCAGTTCTTC. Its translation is CASSQAFPGQGQFF.

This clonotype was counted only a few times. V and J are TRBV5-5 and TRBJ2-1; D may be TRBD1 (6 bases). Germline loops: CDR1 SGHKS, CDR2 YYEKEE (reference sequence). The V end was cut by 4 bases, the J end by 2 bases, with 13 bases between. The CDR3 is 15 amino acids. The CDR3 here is CASSRGTSPYNEQFF. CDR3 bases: TGTGCCAGCAGCAGGGGGACATCCCCCTACAATGAGCAGTTCTTC. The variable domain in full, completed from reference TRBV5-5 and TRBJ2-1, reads DAGVTQSPTHLIKTRGQQVTLRCSPISGHKSVSWYQQVLGQGPQFIFQYYEKEERGRGNFPDRFSARQFPNYSSELNVNALLLGDSALYLCASSRGTSPYNEQFFGPGTRLTVL.

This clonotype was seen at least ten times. Here the CDR3 reads CASSPQGFSTDTQYF. CDR3 DNA: TGTGCCAGCAGCCCCCAGGGGTTTAGCACAGATACGCAGTATTTT. The chain carries TRBV6-5 and TRBJ2-3; D perhaps matches TRBD1 (6 bases). V lost 6 bases, J lost 0 bases, and 13 bases lay in between. CDR3 length: 15 residues. The germline CDR1 and CDR2 sequences are MNHEY and SVGAGI.

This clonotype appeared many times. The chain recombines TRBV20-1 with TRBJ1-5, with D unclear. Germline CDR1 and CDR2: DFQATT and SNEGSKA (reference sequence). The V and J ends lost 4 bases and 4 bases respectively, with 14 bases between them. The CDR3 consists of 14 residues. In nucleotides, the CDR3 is TGCAGTGCTATCAAAGGGCGGGAAAATCAGCCCCAGCATTTT. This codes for CSAIKGRENQPQHF.

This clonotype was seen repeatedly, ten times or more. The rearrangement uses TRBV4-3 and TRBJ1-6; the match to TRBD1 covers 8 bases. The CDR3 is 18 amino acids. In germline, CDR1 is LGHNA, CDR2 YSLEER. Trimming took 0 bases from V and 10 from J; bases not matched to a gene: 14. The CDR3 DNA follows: TGCGCCAGCAGCCAAGATAGTCCCGACAGGGGCGTTTTGTCACCCCTCCACTTT. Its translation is CASSQDSPDRGVLSPLHF.

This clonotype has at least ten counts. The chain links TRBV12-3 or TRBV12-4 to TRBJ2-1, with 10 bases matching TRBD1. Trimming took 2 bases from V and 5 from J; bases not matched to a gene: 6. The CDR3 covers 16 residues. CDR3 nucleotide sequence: TGTGCCAGCAGTTTATTAAGACAGGGGGCGAACAATGAGCAGTTCTTC. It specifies CASSLLRQGANNEQFF.

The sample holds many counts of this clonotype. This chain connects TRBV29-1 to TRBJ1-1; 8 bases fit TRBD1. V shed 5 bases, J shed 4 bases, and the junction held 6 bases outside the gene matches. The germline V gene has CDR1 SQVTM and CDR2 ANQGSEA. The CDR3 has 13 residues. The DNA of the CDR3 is TGCAGCGTTAGGACAGGGATGAGCACTGAAGCTTTCTTT. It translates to CSVRTGMSTEAFF.

The CDR3 reads CASSPSTGLQGGYTF. As DNA, the CDR3 is TGTGCCAGCAGCCCCAGTACTGGCCTCCAAGGAGGCTACACCTTC. The chain joins TRBV7-2 to TRBJ1-2; D ambiguous. This CDR3 region has 15 residues. The germline gives CDR1 SGHTA, CDR2 FQGNSA. V was pared by 5 bases and J by 8 bases, with 21 bases between. Full variable domain (remainder filled in from reference TRBV7-2 and TRBJ1-2): GAGVSQSPSNKVTEKGKDVELRCDPISGHTALYWYRQSLGQGLEFLIYFQGNSAPDKSGLPSDRFSAERTGGSVSTLTIQRTQQEDSAVYLCASSPSTGLQGGYTFGSGTRLTVV.